This record looks at one T cell receptor beta chain sequence and its context. CDR1 is MNHEY and CDR2 is SMNVEV in the germline V gene (reference sequence). CDR3 size: 16 residues. V was trimmed by 0 bases and J by 2 bases, leaving 13 bases between them. This record comes from a study of blood T cell repertoires in COVID-19. Repertoires were generated with immunoSEQ multiplex PCR, while TCRdb's copy carries only in-frame clones and drops some. This table has about 160,000 clones, approximately 92% appearing once. This sequence was found in a man between 25 and 39 years old with COVID-19, enrolled during active disease. Sequenced material: peripheral blood. The V gene is TRBV27, the J gene TRBJ1-2; no definite D call. CDR3 sequence: CASSLSGRRLNYGYTF. CDR3 in DNA: TGTGCCAGCAGTTTATCGGGGAGACGACTCAACTATGGCTACACCTTC.